The rows below give T cell receptor beta chains drawn from one sample of a study of human thymus T cells. The table came from immunoSEQ multiplex PCR; TCRdb's copy has only in-frame clones and leaves some out. The table records fewer than 90,000 clones, nearly 98% of them present only once. The material sequenced was thymus tissue. The receptors were sampled from a boy younger than two with a congenital heart defect but otherwise immunologically healthy. CDR3s include the opening cysteine and the closing phenylalanine or tryptophan. Fields, in order: V gene, clone size, D gene, J gene, CDR3 protein, CDR3 DNA. D genes are given only for firm matches. The listing skips clone size in some rows; elsewhere it reads once, few, many or a size class.

v_call: TRBV7-2
clone_size: .
d_call: .
j_call: TRBJ2-3
cdr3_aa: CASSLLRAENTDTQYF
cdr3_nt: TGTGCCAGCAGCTTATTGCGGGCGGAAAACACAGATACGCAGTATTTT

v_call: TRBV7-3
clone_size: .
d_call: .
j_call: TRBJ1-1
cdr3_aa: CASSRSFGEPINTEAFF
cdr3_nt: TGTGCCAGCAGCCGCTCCTTTGGCGAACCTATTAACACTGAAGCTTTCTTT

v_call: TRBV6-4
clone_size: .
d_call: .
j_call: TRBJ2-3
cdr3_aa: CASSDCLFGGTDTQYF
cdr3_nt: TGTGCCAGCAGTGACTGTTTGTTCGGGGGCACAGATACGCAGTATTTT

v_call: TRBV6-4
clone_size: .
d_call: .
j_call: TRBJ1-2
cdr3_aa: CASSDEGKGYGYTF
cdr3_nt: TGTGCCAGCAGTGATGAGGGGAAGGGCTATGGCTACACCTTC

v_call: TRBV29-1
clone_size: once
d_call: TRBD1
j_call: TRBJ1-2
cdr3_aa: CSAHPGGSSNYGYTF
cdr3_nt: TGCAGCGCCCACCCAGGGGGCAGTTCTAACTATGGCTACACCTTC

v_call: TRBV6-1
clone_size: .
d_call: .
j_call: TRBJ1-1
cdr3_aa: CASSEVFRWMNTEAFF
cdr3_nt: TGTGCCAGCAGTGAAGTTTTCCGTTGGATGAACACTGAAGCTTTCTTT

v_call: TRBV25-1
clone_size: .
d_call: .
j_call: TRBJ2-5
cdr3_aa: CASTVGTETQYF
cdr3_nt: TGTGCCAGCACCGTGGGGACAGAGACCCAGTACTTC

v_call: TRBV4-1
clone_size: .
d_call: .
j_call: TRBJ1-6
cdr3_aa: CASSQERIFLNSPLHF
cdr3_nt: TGCGCCAGCAGCCAAGAAAGGATATTCCTTAATTCACCCCTCCACTTT

v_call: TRBV27
clone_size: .
d_call: .
j_call: TRBJ2-7
cdr3_aa: CASSSELGQSSSYEQYF
cdr3_nt: TGTGCCAGCAGTTCCGAACTAGGACAGAGTTCTTCCTACGAGCAGTACTTC

v_call: TRBV29-1
clone_size: .
d_call: TRBD1
j_call: TRBJ2-5
cdr3_aa: CSVNRGHETQYF
cdr3_nt: TGCAGCGTAAACAGGGGGCATGAGACCCAGTACTTC

v_call: TRBV5-4
clone_size: .
d_call: .
j_call: TRBJ2-5
cdr3_aa: CASSFGETQYF
cdr3_nt: TGTGCCAGCAGCTTCGGAGAGACCCAGTACTTC

v_call: TRBV7-2
clone_size: .
d_call: TRBD2
j_call: TRBJ2-7
cdr3_aa: CASSLMGERDSSYEQYF
cdr3_nt: TGTGCCAGCAGTTTAATGGGTGAGCGGGATTCATCTTACGAGCAGTACTTC

v_call: TRBV4-1
clone_size: .
d_call: .
j_call: TRBJ1-6
cdr3_aa: CASTRIIQGCNSPLHF
cdr3_nt: TGCGCCAGCACCCGAATCATCCAAGGTTGTAATTCACCCCTCCACTTT

v_call: TRBV5-1
clone_size: .
d_call: .
j_call: TRBJ2-7
cdr3_aa: CASSTRTSYEQYF
cdr3_nt: TGCGCCAGCAGCACCCGGACTTCCTACGAGCAGTACTTC

v_call: TRBV10-1
clone_size: .
d_call: .
j_call: TRBJ1-3
cdr3_aa: CASSETGTASGNTIYF
cdr3_nt: TGCGCCAGCAGTGAGACCGGGACGGCCTCTGGAAACACCATATATTTT

v_call: TRBV9
clone_size: .
d_call: TRBD2
j_call: TRBJ2-5
cdr3_aa: CASSVARGREETQYF
cdr3_nt: TGTGCCAGCAGCGTAGCCCGCGGGAGGGAAGAGACCCAGTACTTC

v_call: TRBV27
clone_size: .
d_call: TRBD2
j_call: TRBJ2-1
cdr3_aa: CASSLLQLAGTSYNEQFF
cdr3_nt: TGTGCCAGCAGTTTATTGCAGCTAGCGGGAACTTCCTACAATGAGCAGTTCTTC

v_call: TRBV7-2
clone_size: .
d_call: .
j_call: TRBJ2-1
cdr3_aa: CASSLEGALGNEQFF
cdr3_nt: TGTGCCAGCAGCTTAGAGGGAGCCCTTGGGAATGAGCAGTTCTTC

v_call: TRBV5-1
clone_size: .
d_call: .
j_call: TRBJ2-7
cdr3_aa: CASRSRVGVGGTSYEQYF
cdr3_nt: TGCGCCAGCCGCAGCCGTGTCGGGGTTGGCGGAACCTCCTACGAGCAGTACTTC

v_call: TRBV2
clone_size: .
d_call: TRBD2
j_call: TRBJ2-1
cdr3_aa: CASSEGTSGIYSSYNEQFF
cdr3_nt: TGTGCCAGCAGTGAAGGGACTAGCGGGATCTATTCCTCCTACAATGAGCAGTTCTTC

v_call: TRBV29-1
clone_size: .
d_call: .
j_call: TRBJ2-5
cdr3_aa: CSVGHGLQETQYF
cdr3_nt: TGCAGCGTTGGGCATGGGCTTCAAGAGACCCAGTACTTC

v_call: TRBV5-1
clone_size: .
d_call: .
j_call: TRBJ2-1
cdr3_aa: CASSLGGAPNSYNEQFF
cdr3_nt: TGCGCCAGCAGCTTGGGAGGCGCCCCCAACTCCTACAATGAGCAGTTCTTC

v_call: TRBV27
clone_size: .
d_call: TRBD2
j_call: TRBJ2-7
cdr3_aa: CASSSGAGGPKEQYF
cdr3_nt: TGTGCCAGCAGTTCGGGCGCGGGAGGGCCGAAAGAGCAGTACTTC

v_call: TRBV6-1
clone_size: .
d_call: .
j_call: TRBJ2-7
cdr3_aa: CASSENLLSYEQYF
cdr3_nt: TGTGCCAGCAGTGAAAATCTACTTTCCTACGAGCAGTACTTC

v_call: TRBV28
clone_size: .
d_call: .
j_call: TRBJ2-2
cdr3_aa: CASSFDRGVGELFF
cdr3_nt: TGTGCCAGCAGCTTTGATAGGGGCGTCGGGGAGCTGTTTTTT

v_call: TRBV6-5
clone_size: .
d_call: .
j_call: TRBJ1-1
cdr3_aa: CASSDQASGAFF
cdr3_nt: TGTGCCAGCAGTGACCAGGCCTCGGGAGCTTTCTTT

v_call: TRBV7-9
clone_size: .
d_call: .
j_call: TRBJ1-3
cdr3_aa: CASSLGTVRSGNTIYF
cdr3_nt: TGTGCCAGCAGCTTAGGGACAGTCAGATCTGGAAACACCATATATTTT

v_call: TRBV6-5
clone_size: .
d_call: .
j_call: TRBJ2-7
cdr3_aa: CATQGLRPYEQYF
cdr3_nt: TGTGCCACCCAAGGACTGAGACCCTACGAGCAGTACTTC

v_call: TRBV6-5
clone_size: .
d_call: .
j_call: TRBJ2-7
cdr3_aa: CASSSRRDGSYEQYF
cdr3_nt: TGTGCCAGCAGTTCACGACGGGACGGGTCCTACGAGCAGTACTTC

v_call: TRBV6-6
clone_size: once
d_call: TRBD1
j_call: TRBJ2-7
cdr3_aa: CASSYWRPGQYYEQYF
cdr3_nt: TGTGCCAGCAGTTACTGGCGACCGGGACAGTACTACGAGCAGTACTTC

v_call: TRBV2
clone_size: .
d_call: .
j_call: TRBJ2-7
cdr3_aa: CASRSGNYEQYF
cdr3_nt: TGTGCCAGCAGGTCAGGGAATTACGAGCAGTACTTC

v_call: TRBV18
clone_size: .
d_call: .
j_call: TRBJ1-4
cdr3_aa: CASSPLSNEKLFF
cdr3_nt: TGTGCCAGCTCACCACTGAGCAATGAAAAACTGTTTTTT

v_call: TRBV12-5
clone_size: once
d_call: TRBD1
j_call: TRBJ1-4
cdr3_aa: CASARQGADEKLFF
cdr3_nt: TGTGCTAGTGCTAGACAGGGGGCGGATGAAAAACTGTTTTTT

v_call: TRBV27
clone_size: .
d_call: TRBD2
j_call: TRBJ2-5
cdr3_aa: CASSLSIIAGGQETQYF
cdr3_nt: TGTGCCAGCAGTTTGTCGATCATAGCGGGAGGACAAGAGACCCAGTACTTC

v_call: TRBV7-9
clone_size: .
d_call: .
j_call: TRBJ1-5
cdr3_aa: CASSSESQVQHF
cdr3_nt: TGTGCCAGCAGCTCGGAAAGTCAGGTCCAGCATTTT

v_call: TRBV2
clone_size: .
d_call: .
j_call: TRBJ1-5
cdr3_aa: CASSEMTNQPQHF
cdr3_nt: TGTGCCAGCAGTGAAATGACCAATCAGCCCCAGCATTTT

v_call: TRBV7-9
clone_size: .
d_call: .
j_call: TRBJ2-3
cdr3_aa: CASGIGTQYF
cdr3_nt: TGTGCCAGCGGCATAGGGACGCAGTATTTT

v_call: TRBV6-1
clone_size: .
d_call: .
j_call: TRBJ2-1
cdr3_aa: CASGLRAPSYNEQFF
cdr3_nt: TGTGCCAGCGGACTCAGGGCCCCCTCCTACAATGAGCAGTTCTTC

v_call: TRBV7-9
clone_size: .
d_call: .
j_call: TRBJ2-1
cdr3_aa: CASSFHNEQFF
cdr3_nt: TGTGCCAGCAGCTTCCACAATGAGCAGTTCTTC

v_call: TRBV28
clone_size: .
d_call: .
j_call: TRBJ1-4
cdr3_aa: CASSLSPLQAGLNEKLFF
cdr3_nt: TGTGCCAGCAGTTTGAGCCCCCTCCAGGCAGGGTTAAATGAAAAACTGTTTTTT

v_call: TRBV28
clone_size: once
d_call: TRBD1
j_call: TRBJ1-1
cdr3_aa: CASSLRDRAVSEAFF
cdr3_nt: TGTGCCAGCAGTTTACGGGACAGGGCGGTCAGTGAAGCTTTCTTT